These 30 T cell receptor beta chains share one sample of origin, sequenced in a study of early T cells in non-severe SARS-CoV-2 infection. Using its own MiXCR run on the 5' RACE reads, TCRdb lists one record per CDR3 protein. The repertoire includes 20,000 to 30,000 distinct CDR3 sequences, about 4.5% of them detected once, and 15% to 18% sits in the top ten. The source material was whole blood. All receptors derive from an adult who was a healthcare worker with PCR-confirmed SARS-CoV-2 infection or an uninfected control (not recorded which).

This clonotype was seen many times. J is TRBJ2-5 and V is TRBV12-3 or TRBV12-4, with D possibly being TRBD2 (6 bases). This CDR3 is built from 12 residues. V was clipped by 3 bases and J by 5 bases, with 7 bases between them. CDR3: CASSFGGETQYF. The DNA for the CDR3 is TGTGCCAGCAGTTTCGGAGGGGAGACCCAGTACTTC.

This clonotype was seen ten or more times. The CDR3 loop reads CASTSGPNQPQHF. CDR3 in DNA: TGTGCCAGCACATCAGGACCCAATCAGCCCCAGCATTTT. This chain uses TRBV6-6 with TRBJ1-5; D unclear. The CDR3 length is 13 residues. CDR1 and CDR2 (germline): MNHNY, SVGAGI (reference sequence). Trimming cost V 7 bases and J 3 bases, with 10 bases left between them.

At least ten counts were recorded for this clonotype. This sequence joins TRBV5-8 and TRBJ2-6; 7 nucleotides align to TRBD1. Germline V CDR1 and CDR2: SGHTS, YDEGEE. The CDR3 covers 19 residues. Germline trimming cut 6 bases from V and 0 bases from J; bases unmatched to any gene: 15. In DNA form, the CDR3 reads TGTGCCAGCACTGTCATGACAGGGTATCGCCGCTCTGGGGCCAACGTCCTGACTTTC. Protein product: CASTVMTGYRRSGANVLTF.

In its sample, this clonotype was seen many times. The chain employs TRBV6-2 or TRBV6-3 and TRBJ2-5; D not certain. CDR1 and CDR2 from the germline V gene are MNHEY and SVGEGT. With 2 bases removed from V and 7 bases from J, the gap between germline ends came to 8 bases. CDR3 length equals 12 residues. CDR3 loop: CASSYPPGTQYF. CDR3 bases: TGTGCCAGCAGTTACCCCCCGGGGACCCAGTACTTC.

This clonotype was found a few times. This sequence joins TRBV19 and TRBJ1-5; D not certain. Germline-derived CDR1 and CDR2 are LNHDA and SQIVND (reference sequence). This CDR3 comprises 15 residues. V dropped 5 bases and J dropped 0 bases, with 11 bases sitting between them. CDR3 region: CASSLRTDSNQPQHF. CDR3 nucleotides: TGTGCCAGTAGTCTCAGGACGGATAGCAATCAGCCCCAGCATTTT.

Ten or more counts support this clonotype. The CDR3 loop reads CASSATYEQYF. DNA of the CDR3: TGTGCCAGCAGCGCTACCTACGAGCAGTACTTC. The chain employs TRBV7-9 and TRBJ2-7; no clear D gene. Trimming removed 5 bases at V and 2 bases at J, with 4 bases between. CDR3 size: 11 residues. The germline V gene encodes CDR1 SEHNR and CDR2 FQNEAQ (reference sequence).

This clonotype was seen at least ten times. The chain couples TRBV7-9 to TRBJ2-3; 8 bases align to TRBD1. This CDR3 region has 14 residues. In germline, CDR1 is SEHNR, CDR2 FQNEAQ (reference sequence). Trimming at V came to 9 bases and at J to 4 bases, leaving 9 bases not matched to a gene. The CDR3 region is CASGWGQAPDTQYF. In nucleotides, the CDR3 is TGTGCCAGTGGATGGGGACAGGCCCCAGATACGCAGTATTTT.

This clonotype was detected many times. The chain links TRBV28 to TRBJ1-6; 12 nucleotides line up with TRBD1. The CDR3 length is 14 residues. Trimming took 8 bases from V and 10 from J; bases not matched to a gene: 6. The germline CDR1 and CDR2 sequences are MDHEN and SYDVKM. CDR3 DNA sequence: TGTGCCAGCCGGGACAGGGGGCCGAGATCACCCCTCCACTTT. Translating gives CASRDRGPRSPLHF.

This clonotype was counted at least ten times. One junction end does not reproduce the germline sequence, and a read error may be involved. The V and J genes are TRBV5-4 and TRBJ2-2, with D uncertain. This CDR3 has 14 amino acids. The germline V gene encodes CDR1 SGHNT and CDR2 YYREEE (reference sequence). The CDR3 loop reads CASSFGVNAGELFF. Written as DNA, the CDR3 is TGTGCCAGCAGCTTCGGAGTGAACGCCGGGGAGCTGTTTTTT.

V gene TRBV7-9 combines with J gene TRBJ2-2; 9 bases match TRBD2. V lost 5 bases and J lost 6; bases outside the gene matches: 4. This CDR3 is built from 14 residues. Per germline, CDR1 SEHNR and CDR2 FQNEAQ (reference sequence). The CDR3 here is CASSEGLASGELFF. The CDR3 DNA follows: TGTGCCAGCAGCGAGGGACTAGCCTCCGGGGAGCTGTTTTTT. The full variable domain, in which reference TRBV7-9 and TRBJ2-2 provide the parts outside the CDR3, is DTGVSQNPRHKITKRGQNVTFRCDPISEHNRLYWYRQTLGQGPEFLTYFQNEAQLEKSRLLSDRFSAERPKGSFSTLEIQRTEQGDSAMYLCASSEGLASGELFFGEGSRLTVL.

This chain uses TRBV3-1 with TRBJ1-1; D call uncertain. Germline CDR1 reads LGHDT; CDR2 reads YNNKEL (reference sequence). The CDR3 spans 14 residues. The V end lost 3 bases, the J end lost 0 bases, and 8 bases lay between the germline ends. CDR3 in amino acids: CASSHGSMNTEAFF. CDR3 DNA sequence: TGTGCCAGCAGCCACGGTTCCATGAACACTGAAGCTTTCTTT.

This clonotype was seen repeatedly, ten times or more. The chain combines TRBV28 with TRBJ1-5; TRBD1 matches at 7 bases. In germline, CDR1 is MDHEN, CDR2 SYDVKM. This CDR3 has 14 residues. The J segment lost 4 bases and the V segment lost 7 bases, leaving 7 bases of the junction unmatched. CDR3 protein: CASTMWGQNQPQHF. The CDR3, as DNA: TGTGCCAGCACCATGTGGGGACAGAATCAGCCCCAGCATTTT.

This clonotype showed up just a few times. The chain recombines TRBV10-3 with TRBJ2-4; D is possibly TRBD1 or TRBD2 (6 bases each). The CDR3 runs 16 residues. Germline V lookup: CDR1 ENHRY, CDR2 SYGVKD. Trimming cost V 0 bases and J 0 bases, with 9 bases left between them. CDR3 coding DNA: TGTGCCATCAGTGAGTCTGGGGGGCTAGCCAAAAACATTCAGTACTTC. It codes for CAISESGGLAKNIQYF.

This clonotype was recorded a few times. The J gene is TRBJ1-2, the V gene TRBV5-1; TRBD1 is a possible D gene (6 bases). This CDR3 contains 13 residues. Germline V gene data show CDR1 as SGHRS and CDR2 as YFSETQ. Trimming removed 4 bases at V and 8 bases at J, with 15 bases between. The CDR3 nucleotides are TGCGCCAGCAGCCTAGACAGGATTGCGGGCTACACCTTC. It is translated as CASSLDRIAGYTF.

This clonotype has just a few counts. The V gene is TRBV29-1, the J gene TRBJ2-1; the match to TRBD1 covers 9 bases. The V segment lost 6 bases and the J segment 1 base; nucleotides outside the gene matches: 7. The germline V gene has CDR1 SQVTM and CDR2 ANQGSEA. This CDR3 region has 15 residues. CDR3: CSVKPGQGSYNEQFF. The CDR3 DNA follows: TGCAGCGTCAAGCCGGGACAGGGATCCTACAATGAGCAGTTCTTC.

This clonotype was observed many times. The CDR3 DNA reads as TGTGCCAGCAGTTTATCGATGGCAGACTATGGCTACACCTTC. It specifies CASSLSMADYGYTF. The chain combines TRBV28 with TRBJ1-2; D remains unclear. CDR3 length: 14 amino acids. Per the germline V gene, CDR1 is MDHEN and CDR2 is SYDVKM. Trimming removed 1 base at V and 3 bases at J, with 9 bases between.

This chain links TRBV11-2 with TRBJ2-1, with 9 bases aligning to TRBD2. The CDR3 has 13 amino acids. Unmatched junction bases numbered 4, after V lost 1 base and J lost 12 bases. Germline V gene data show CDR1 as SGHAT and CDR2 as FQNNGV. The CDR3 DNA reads TGTGCCAGCAGCTTAGCCTCACTAGCGGGGCAGTTCTTC. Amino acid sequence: CASSLASLAGQFF.

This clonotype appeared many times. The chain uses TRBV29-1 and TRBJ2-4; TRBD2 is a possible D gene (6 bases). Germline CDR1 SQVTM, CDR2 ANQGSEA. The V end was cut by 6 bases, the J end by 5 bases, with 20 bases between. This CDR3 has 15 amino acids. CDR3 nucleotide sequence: TGCAGCGTCGTCGGAGGGGTGGGGTCGGAAAACATTCAGTACTTC. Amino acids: CSVVGGVGSENIQYF.

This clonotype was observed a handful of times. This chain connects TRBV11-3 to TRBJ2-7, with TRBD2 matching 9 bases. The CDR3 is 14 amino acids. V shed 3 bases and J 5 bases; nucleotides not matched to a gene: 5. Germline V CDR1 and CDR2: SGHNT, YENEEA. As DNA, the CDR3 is TGTGCCAGCAGCTTGTATGCGGGGGGGAACGAGCAGTACTTC. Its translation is CASSLYAGGNEQYF.

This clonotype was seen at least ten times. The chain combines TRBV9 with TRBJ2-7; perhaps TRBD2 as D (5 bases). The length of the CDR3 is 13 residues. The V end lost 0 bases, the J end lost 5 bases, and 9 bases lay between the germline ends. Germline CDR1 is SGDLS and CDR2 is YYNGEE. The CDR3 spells CASSVGTSHEQYF. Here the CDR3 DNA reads TGTGCCAGCAGCGTAGGAACTAGTCACGAGCAGTACTTC.

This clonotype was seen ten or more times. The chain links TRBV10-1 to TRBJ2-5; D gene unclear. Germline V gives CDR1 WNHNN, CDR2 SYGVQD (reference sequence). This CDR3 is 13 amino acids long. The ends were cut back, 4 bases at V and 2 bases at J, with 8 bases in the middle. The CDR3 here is CASSGRIQETQYF. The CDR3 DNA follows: TGCGCCAGCAGTGGTCGAATACAAGAGACCCAGTACTTC.

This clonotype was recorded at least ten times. The chain's CDR3 is CASSFTGTGGYEQYF. The DNA for the CDR3 is TGTGCCAGCAGTTTTACCGGGACAGGGGGTTACGAGCAGTACTTC. The chain couples TRBV6-2 or TRBV6-3 to TRBJ2-7, with 11 bases matching TRBD1. Germline loops: CDR1 MNHEY, CDR2 SVGEGT. The CDR3 totals 15 residues. Unmatched junction bases numbered 6, after V lost 4 bases and J lost 4 bases.

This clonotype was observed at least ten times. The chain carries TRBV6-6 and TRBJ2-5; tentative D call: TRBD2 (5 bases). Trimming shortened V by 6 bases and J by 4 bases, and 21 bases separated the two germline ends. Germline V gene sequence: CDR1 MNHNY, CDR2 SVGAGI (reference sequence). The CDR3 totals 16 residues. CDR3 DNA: TGTGCCAGCAGCCAACCCCCGGGAAGGGTACGAGAGACCCAGTACTTC. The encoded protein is CASSQPPGRVRETQYF.

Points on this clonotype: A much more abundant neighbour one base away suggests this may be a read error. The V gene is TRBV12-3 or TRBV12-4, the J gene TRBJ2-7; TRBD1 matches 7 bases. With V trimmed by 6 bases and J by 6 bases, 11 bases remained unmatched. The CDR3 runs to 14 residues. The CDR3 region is CASSSNRGRGEQYF. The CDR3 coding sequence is TGTGCCAGCAGCTCGAACAGGGGCAGGGGCGAGCAGTACTTC.

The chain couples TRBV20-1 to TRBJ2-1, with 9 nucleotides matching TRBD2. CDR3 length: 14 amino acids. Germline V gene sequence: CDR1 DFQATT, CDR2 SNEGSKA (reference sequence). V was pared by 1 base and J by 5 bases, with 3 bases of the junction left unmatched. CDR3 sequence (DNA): TGCAGTGCTAGAGTACCTAGCGGGGACAATGAGCAGTTCTTC. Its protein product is CSARVPSGDNEQFF.

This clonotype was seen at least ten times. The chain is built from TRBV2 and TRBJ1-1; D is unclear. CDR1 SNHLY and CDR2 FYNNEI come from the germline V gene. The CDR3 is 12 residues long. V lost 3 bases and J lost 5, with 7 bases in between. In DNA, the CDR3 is TGTGCCAGCAGTGAGGGTGGGACTGAAGCTTTCTTT. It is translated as CASSEGGTEAFF.

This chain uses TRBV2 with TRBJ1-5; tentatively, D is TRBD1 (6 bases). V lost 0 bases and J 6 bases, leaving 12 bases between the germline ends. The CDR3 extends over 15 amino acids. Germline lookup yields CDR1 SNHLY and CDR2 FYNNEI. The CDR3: CASSEAQRGGQPQHF. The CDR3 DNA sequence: TGTGCCAGCAGTGAAGCGCAGAGGGGGGGTCAGCCCCAGCATTTT.

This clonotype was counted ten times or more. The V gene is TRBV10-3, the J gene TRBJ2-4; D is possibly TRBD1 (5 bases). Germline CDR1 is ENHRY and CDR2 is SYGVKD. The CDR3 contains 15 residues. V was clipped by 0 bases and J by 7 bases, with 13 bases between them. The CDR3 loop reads CAISESGQGVNIQYF. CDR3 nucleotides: TGTGCCATCAGTGAGTCCGGCCAAGGGGTGAACATTCAGTACTTC.

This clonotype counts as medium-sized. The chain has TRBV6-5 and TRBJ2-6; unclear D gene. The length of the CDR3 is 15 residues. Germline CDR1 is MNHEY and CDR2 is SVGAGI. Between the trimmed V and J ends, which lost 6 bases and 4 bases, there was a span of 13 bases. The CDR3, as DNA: TGTGCCAGCAGCCAGACAACATCCGGGGCCAACGTCCTGACTTTC. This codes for CASSQTTSGANVLTF.

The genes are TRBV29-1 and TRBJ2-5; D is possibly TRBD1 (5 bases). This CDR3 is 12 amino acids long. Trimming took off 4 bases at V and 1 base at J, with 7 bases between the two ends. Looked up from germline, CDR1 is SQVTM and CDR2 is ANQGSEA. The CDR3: CSVGTSQETQYF. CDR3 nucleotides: TGCAGCGTTGGGACAAGCCAAGAGACCCAGTACTTC.